This record covers a single T cell receptor (beta chain). Its antigen is not known. The record originates from a study of T cell responses to AZD1222 COVID-19 vaccine. Whole-study results and caveats: Donors, mostly white British, included more females; clonal diversity was possibly underestimated. Vaccination with two AZD1222 doses was followed by a rise in Spike-specific TCR breadth and depth.

Assay: immunoSEQ multiplex PCR; the TCRdb copy retains only in-frame clones and omits some. The sample contains some 40,000 clones, about 88% of which appear only once. The CDR3 consists of 16 residues. The sample in question was peripheral blood, obtained 28 days after the second dose of the MenACWY control vaccine. V gene TRBV1 combines with J gene TRBJ2-1; TRBD2, the table's D call, lacks a check against the DNA. TRBV1 counts as a pseudogene. The clonotype originates from an adult who received the MenACWY meningococcal vaccine as a control. The CDR3 here is CTALREASFSYNEQFF. CDR3 sequence (DNA): TGCACCGCCCTCCGGGAGGCATCATTTTCTTACAATGAGCAGTTCTTC.